This TCR beta chain was observed in a study of OX40 agonist ivuxolimab in advanced cancers. The germline gives CDR1 MNHNY, CDR2 SVGAGI (reference sequence). The CDR3 contains 13 residues. Deletions cut 2 bases from V and 8 bases from J, with 9 bases between. Here immunoSEQ multiplex PCR was the method, and the copy in TCRdb shows in-frame clones only, minus some. The sample has 53,000 or so clones, about 80% seen once; the top ten hold around 2%. This specimen was CD4+ or CD8+ T cells sorted from blood, taken in a trial of the OX40 agonist ivuxolimab. The receptor comes from an adult with an advanced solid tumor such as melanoma, head and neck, liver or kidney cancer. The chain employs TRBV6-6 and TRBJ1-4; D is unclear. CDR3 DNA: TGTGCCAGCAGTTACAGGGTTGACGAAAAACTGTTTTTT. It codes for CASSYRVDEKLFF.